This record looks at one T cell receptor (beta chain) sequence and its context. The CDR3 sequence is 13 residues long. V gave up 6 bases and J gave up 6 bases; unmatched junction bases: 4. Germline V gene data show CDR1 as MNHEY and CDR2 as SVGAGI. These data come from a study of shared clonotypes between healthy human individuals. The method was immunoSEQ multiplex PCR; TCRdb's version includes in-frame clones alone and lacks a portion of them. In the table there are about a million clones, 70% to 80% of which are singletons. The sequenced sample consisted of memory CD4+ T cells from PBMCs. Described subset: CD45RA-negative fraction. This sequence originates from a young man in good health. Some clones in this sample may be carry-over from other donors' samples. The rearrangement uses TRBV6-5 and TRBJ2-2; 7 bases line up with TRBD2. CDR3 DNA: TGTGCCAGCAGCCCCGGACTAGCCGGGGAGCTGTTTTTT. It encodes CASSPGLAGELFF.